A single sample gave rise to the 17 T cell receptor beta chains below, sequenced in a study of T cell repertoires in ileal Crohn's disease. Time point: neoterminal ileum biopsy at postoperative endoscopy, about 6 months after surgery. This table comes from immunoSEQ multiplex PCR, and its TCRdb copy is limited to in-frame clones, with some not included. The sample has around 7,300 clones; 72% are singletons. Sequencing input: ileal tissue. The receptors originated from an adult with Crohn's disease.

This chain's CDR3 is CASSEARGGYGYTF. The CDR3 coding sequence is TGTGCCAGCAGTGAAGCGAGGGGGGGTTATGGCTACACCTTC. J is TRBJ1-2 and V is TRBV6-1; possible D gene TRBD1, 6 bases. V dropped 0 bases and J dropped 5 bases, with 10 bases sitting between them. Germline V gene lookup returns CDR1 MNHNS and CDR2 SASEGT. This CDR3 comprises 14 residues.

By frequency in the sample, this clone is large. The V gene is TRBV19, the J gene TRBJ1-6, with TRBD1 matching 10 bases. The CDR3 sequence is 16 residues long. The germline V gene has CDR1 LNHDA and CDR2 SQIVND (reference sequence). V dropped 7 bases and J dropped 5; count of bases not matched to a gene: 8. The CDR3 protein is CASTVRQGADNSPLHF. Written as DNA, the CDR3 is TGTGCCAGTACTGTAAGACAGGGGGCAGATAATTCACCCCTCCACTTT.

The chain has TRBV6-6 and TRBJ1-1; D remains ambiguous. Germline V gene lookup returns CDR1 MNHNY and CDR2 SVGAGI (reference sequence). Trimming left V 8 bases short and J 4 bases short, with 8 bases between. The length of the CDR3 is 11 residues. The CDR3 spells CASARTTEAFF. Here the CDR3 DNA reads TGTGCCAGCGCGAGAACCACTGAAGCTTTCTTT.

This clone has only a few counts. J is TRBJ2-2 and V is TRBV9, with no clear D. Looked up from germline, CDR1 is SGDLS and CDR2 is YYNGEE. CDR3 length: 15 residues. V was pared by 0 bases and J by 1 base, with 7 bases between. In DNA, the CDR3 is TGTGCCAGCAGCGTAGACTCGTTGAACACCGGGGAGCTGTTTTTT. This codes for CASSVDSLNTGELFF.

On this clone: This sample includes further DNA sequences coding for the same CDR3. This chain uses TRBV28 with TRBJ2-7; the match to TRBD2 covers 13 bases. This CDR3 has 15 residues. Germline CDR1 and CDR2: MDHEN and SYDVKM. V trimming: 5 bases; J trimming: 7 bases; junction bases outside the gene matches: 8. The CDR3 is CASSPLTSGRGEQYF. The CDR3 DNA reads as TGTGCCAGCAGTCCCCTTACTAGCGGGAGGGGAGAGCAGTACTTC. Together with reference TRBV28 and TRBJ2-7, the CDR3 gives the full variable domain: DVKVTQSSRYLVKRTGEKVFLECVQDMDHENMFWYRQDPGLGLRLIYFSYDVKMKEKGDIPEGYSVSREKKERFSLILESASTNQTSMYLCASSPLTSGRGEQYFGPGTRLTVT.

The V gene is TRBV7-8, the J gene TRBJ2-1; tentative D call: TRBD2 (5 bases). Germline V gene sequence: CDR1 SGHVS, CDR2 FQNEAQ. The CDR3 runs to 16 residues. Trimming shortened V by 2 bases and J by 3 bases, and 14 bases separated the two germline ends. The CDR3 sequence is CASSLMVSGSYNEQFF. CDR3 DNA: TGTGCCAGCAGCTTAATGGTCTCGGGGAGCTACAATGAGCAGTTCTTC. Full variable domain (rest looked up from reference TRBV7-8 and TRBJ2-1): GAGVSQSPRYKVAKRGQDVALRCDPISGHVSLFWYQQALGQGPEFLTYFQNEAQLDKSGLPSDRFFAERPEGSVSTLKIQRTQQEDSAVYLCASSLMVSGSYNEQFFGPGTRLTVL.

The sample holds one count of this clone. The DNA for the CDR3 is TGTGCCAGCAGCTTAGCCGCAGGGGGCAATCAGCCCCAGCATTTT. Amino acids: CASSLAAGGNQPQHF. The chain combines TRBV11-2 with TRBJ1-5; TRBD1 might be the D (6 bases). The CDR3 runs 15 residues. Germline CDR1 reads SGHAT; CDR2 reads FQNNGV. The V gene lost 1 base and the J gene lost 2 bases, with 9 bases spanning the gap. The whole variable domain, remainder taken from reference TRBV11-2 and TRBJ1-5, is EAGVAQSPRYKIIEKRQSVAFWCNPISGHATLYWYQQILGQGPKLLIQFQNNGVVDDSQLPKDRFSAERLKGVDSTLKIQPAKLEDSAVYLCASSLAAGGNQPQHFGDGTRLSIL.

The chain uses TRBV6-6 and TRBJ1-4; no reliable D call. This CDR3 has 13 amino acids. Trimming took off 9 bases at V and 0 bases at J, with 8 bases between the two ends. Germline V gene data show CDR1 as MNHNY and CDR2 as SVGAGI (reference sequence). The CDR3 region is CASQRATNEKLFF. The CDR3, as DNA: TGTGCCAGTCAAAGAGCAACTAATGAAAAACTGTTTTTT.

Concerning this clone: The junction differs from germline at one of its ends, possibly a read error. This chain's CDR3 is CANSQAAAGVSNTGELFF. The CDR3 nucleotides are TGTGCCAACAGCCAAGCGGCAGCGGGGGTGAGCAACACCGGGGAGCTGTTTTTT. This chain uses TRBV4-2 with TRBJ2-2, with 8 bases fitting TRBD2. The CDR3 has 18 residues. The germline V gene encodes CDR1 LGHNA and CDR2 YNFKEQ.

The chain carries TRBV6-5 and TRBJ2-1; 9 bases map to TRBD2. This CDR3 is 15 amino acids long. V was clipped by 5 bases and J by 7 bases; unmatched bases: 9. The germline gives CDR1 MNHEY, CDR2 SVGAGI. The CDR3 reads CASSPLAGSWNEQFF. In DNA, the CDR3 is TGTGCCAGCAGTCCGCTAGCGGGATCCTGGAATGAGCAGTTCTTC.

This clone was counted a few times. This rearrangement joins TRBV10-3 to TRBJ2-1; 9 bases agree with TRBD2. V gave up 4 bases and J gave up 8 bases; unmatched junction bases: 9. CDR3 length equals 15 residues. CDR1 ENHRY and CDR2 SYGVKD come from the germline V gene. CDR3 amino acids: CAISGAGGEEDEQFF. The CDR3 DNA is TGTGCCATCAGTGGAGCGGGGGGCGAAGAGGATGAGCAGTTCTTC.

In this sample, this clone turned up a few times. The J gene is TRBJ2-7, the V gene TRBV5-8, with D possibly being TRBD2 (6 bases). V lost 4 bases and J 3 bases, leaving 20 bases between the germline ends. Per germline, CDR1 SGHTS and CDR2 YDEGEE. The CDR3 covers 16 residues. Here the CDR3 DNA reads TGTGCCAGCAGCAAACCCCCCGGGGGTCTGTTCTACGAGCAGTACTTC. This translates into CASSKPPGGLFYEQYF. Together with reference TRBV5-8 and TRBJ2-7, the CDR3 gives the full variable domain: EAGVTQSPTHLIKTRGQQATLRCSPISGHTSVYWYQQALGLGLQFLLWYDEGEERNRGNFPPRFSGRQFPNYSSELNVNALELEDSALYLCASSKPPGGLFYEQYFGPGTRLTVT.

By sample share, this clone is medium-sized (0.01 to 0.1%). The chain links TRBV28 to TRBJ2-2; D might be TRBD2 (5 bases). The CDR3 runs 15 residues. Trimming left V 6 bases short and J 0 bases short, with 11 bases between. Germline V gene data show CDR1 as MDHEN and CDR2 as SYDVKM. DNA of the CDR3: TGTGCCAGCAGCCAGGAGGCCGCGAACACCGGGGAGCTGTTTTTT. It translates to CASSQEAANTGELFF.

This chain connects TRBV6-1 to TRBJ2-1; possible D gene TRBD1, 5 bases. The CDR3 consists of 13 residues. The ends were cut back, 0 bases at V and 10 bases at J, with 10 bases in the middle. The germline V gene has CDR1 MNHNS and CDR2 SASEGT. The CDR3 sequence is CASSEAGHPEQFF. The CDR3 nucleotides read TGTGCCAGCAGTGAAGCCGGACACCCGGAGCAGTTCTTC.

The chain couples TRBV11-2 to TRBJ2-7, with 12 nucleotides matching TRBD1. The junction had 9 bases not matched to a gene; V was cut back by 5 bases and J by 1 base. Germline V gene sequence: CDR1 SGHAT, CDR2 FQNNGV. The CDR3 is made up of 17 amino acids. CDR3 region: CASSQPGQGARSYEQYF. DNA of the CDR3: TGTGCCAGCAGCCAGCCGGGACAGGGGGCCAGATCCTACGAGCAGTACTTC.

J is TRBJ2-1 and V is TRBV4-3; D is possibly TRBD1 (5 bases). Germline lookup yields CDR1 LGHNA and CDR2 YSLEER. Trimming cost V 0 bases and J 3 bases, with 12 bases left between them. The CDR3 extends over 16 amino acids. The CDR3 DNA sequence: TGCGCCAGCAGCCAAGACGGCCAGGGCGGCTACAATGAGCAGTTCTTC. The encoded protein is CASSQDGQGGYNEQFF.

The chain recombines TRBV30 with TRBJ1-2; D unresolved. This CDR3 is built from 15 residues. CDR1 and CDR2 (germline): GTSNPN, SVGIG (reference sequence). V was shortened by 2 bases and J by 7 bases, with 20 bases between the two germline ends. The CDR3 protein is CAWSSGVPTLSGYTF. CDR3 nucleotides: TGTGCCTGGAGTAGCGGGGTCCCGACTCTGAGTGGCTACACCTTC.